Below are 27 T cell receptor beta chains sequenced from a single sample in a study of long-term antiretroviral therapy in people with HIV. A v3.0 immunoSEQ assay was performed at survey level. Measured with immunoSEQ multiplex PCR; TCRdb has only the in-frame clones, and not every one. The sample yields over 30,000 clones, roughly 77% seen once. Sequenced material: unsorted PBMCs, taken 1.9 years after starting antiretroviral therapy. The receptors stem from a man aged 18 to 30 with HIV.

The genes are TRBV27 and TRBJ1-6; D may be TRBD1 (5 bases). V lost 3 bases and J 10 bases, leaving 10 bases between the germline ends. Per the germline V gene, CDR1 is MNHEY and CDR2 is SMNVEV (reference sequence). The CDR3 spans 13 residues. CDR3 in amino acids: CASSFQPGSPLHF. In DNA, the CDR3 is TGTGCCAGCAGTTTTCAGCCAGGGTCACCCCTCCACTTT.

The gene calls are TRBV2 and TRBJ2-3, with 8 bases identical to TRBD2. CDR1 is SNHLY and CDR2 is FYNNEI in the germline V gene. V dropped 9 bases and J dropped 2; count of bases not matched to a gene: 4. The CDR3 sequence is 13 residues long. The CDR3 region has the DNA TGTGCCAGGGGACTAGAAAACACAGATACGCAGTATTTT. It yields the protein CARGLENTDTQYF.

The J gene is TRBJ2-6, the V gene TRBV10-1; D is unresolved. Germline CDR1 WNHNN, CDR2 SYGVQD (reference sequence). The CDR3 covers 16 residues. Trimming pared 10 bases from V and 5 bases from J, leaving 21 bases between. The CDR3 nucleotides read TGCGCCAACACCTCACCCGACGGCATCAGGGCCAACGTCCTGACTTTC. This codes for CANTSPDGIRANVLTF.

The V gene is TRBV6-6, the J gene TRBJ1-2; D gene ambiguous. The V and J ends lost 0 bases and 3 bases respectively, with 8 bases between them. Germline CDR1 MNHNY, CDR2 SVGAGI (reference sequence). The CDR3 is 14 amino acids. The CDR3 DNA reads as TGTGCCAGCAGTTACTCGCACGGACACTATGGCTACACCTTC. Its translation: CASSYSHGHYGYTF.

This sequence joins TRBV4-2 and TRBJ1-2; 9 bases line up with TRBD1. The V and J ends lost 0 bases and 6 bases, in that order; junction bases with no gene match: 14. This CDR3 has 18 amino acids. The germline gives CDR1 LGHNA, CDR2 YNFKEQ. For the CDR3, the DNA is TGTGCCAGCAGCCAAGATCCGGGACAGGGATCGGGAGTTCATGGCTACACCTTC. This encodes CASSQDPGQGSGVHGYTF.

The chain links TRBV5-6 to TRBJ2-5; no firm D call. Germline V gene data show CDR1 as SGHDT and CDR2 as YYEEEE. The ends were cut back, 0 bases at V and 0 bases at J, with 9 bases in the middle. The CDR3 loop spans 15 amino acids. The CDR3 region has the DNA TGTGCCAGCAGCTTGGATTACGCTTACCAAGAGACCCAGTACTTC. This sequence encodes CASSLDYAYQETQYF.

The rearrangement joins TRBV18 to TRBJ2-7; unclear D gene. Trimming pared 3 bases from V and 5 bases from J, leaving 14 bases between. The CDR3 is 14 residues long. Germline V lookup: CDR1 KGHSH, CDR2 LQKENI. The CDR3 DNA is TGTGCCAGCTCACCGGTTCCGACGGCCCACGAGCAGTACTTC. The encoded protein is CASSPVPTAHEQYF.

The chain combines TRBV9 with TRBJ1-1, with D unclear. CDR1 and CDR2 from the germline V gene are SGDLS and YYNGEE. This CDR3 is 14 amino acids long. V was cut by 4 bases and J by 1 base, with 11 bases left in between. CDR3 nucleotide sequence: TGTGCCAGCAGCCGAACTAGGACGAACACTGAAGCTTTCTTT. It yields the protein CASSRTRTNTEAFF.

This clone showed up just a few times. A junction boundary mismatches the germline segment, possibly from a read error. The CDR3 sequence: CASSQISGTPEAFF. In DNA, the CDR3 is TGTGCTAGCAGCCAAATTTCGGGGACCCCCGAAGCTTTCTTT. The V call is TRBV7-7, the J call TRBJ1-1; D may be TRBD1 (5 bases). The CDR3 runs to 14 residues. CDR1 and CDR2 (germline): SSHAT, FNYEAQ (reference sequence).

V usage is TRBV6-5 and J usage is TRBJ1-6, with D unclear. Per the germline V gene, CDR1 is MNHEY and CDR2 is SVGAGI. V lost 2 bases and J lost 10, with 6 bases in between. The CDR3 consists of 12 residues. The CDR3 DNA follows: TGTGCCAGCAGTTACAGTAGCTCACCCCTCCACTTT. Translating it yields CASSYSSSPLHF.

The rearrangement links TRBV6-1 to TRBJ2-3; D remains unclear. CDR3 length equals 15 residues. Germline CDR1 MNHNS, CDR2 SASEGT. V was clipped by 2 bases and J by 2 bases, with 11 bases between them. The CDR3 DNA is TGTGCCAGCAGTGAACAGCCTACAGTCACAGATACGCAGTATTTT. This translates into CASSEQPTVTDTQYF.

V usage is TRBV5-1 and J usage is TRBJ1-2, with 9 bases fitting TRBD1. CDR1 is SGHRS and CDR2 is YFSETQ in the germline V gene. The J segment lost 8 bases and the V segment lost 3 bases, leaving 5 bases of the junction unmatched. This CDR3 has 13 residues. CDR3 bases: TGCGCCAGCAGCTGGGACAGGGATCGAGGCTACACCTTC. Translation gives CASSWDRDRGYTF.

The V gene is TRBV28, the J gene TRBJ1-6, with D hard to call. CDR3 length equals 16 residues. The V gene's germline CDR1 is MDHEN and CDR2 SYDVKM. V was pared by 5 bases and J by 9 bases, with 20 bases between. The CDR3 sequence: CASSPRGTSGRSPLHF. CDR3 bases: TGTGCCAGCAGTCCACGAGGTACCTCGGGCCGTTCACCCCTCCACTTT. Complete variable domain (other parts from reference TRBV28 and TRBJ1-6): DVKVTQSSRYLVKRTGEKVFLECVQDMDHENMFWYRQDPGLGLRLIYFSYDVKMKEKGDIPEGYSVSREKKERFSLILESASTNQTSMYLCASSPRGTSGRSPLHFGNGTRLTVT.

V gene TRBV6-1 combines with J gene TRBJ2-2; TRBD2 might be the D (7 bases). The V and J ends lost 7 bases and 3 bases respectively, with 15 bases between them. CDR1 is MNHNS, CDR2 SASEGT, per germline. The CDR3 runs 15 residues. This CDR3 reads CASTRGEGDTGELFF. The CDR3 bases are TGTGCCAGCACCCGAGGGGAGGGGGACACCGGGGAGCTGTTTTTT.

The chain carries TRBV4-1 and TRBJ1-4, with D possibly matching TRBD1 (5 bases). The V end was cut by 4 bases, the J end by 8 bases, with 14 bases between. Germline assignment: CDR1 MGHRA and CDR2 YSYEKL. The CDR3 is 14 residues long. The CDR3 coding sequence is TGCGCCAGCAGCCTGTGGCAGGGTCAGGAAAAACTGTTTTTT. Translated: CASSLWQGQEKLFF.

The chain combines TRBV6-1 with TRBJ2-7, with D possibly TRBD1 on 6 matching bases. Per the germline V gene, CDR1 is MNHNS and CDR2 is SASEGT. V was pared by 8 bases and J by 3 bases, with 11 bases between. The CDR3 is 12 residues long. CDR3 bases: TGTGCCAGCGTCGGGACACACTACGAGCAGTACTTC. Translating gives CASVGTHYEQYF.

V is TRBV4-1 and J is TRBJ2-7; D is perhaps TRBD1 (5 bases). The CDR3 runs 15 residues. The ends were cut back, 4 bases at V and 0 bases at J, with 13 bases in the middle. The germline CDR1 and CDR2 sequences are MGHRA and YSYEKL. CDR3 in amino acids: CASSLHRQGSYEQYF. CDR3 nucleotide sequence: TGCGCCAGCAGCCTCCACCGCCAGGGCTCCTACGAGCAGTACTTC.

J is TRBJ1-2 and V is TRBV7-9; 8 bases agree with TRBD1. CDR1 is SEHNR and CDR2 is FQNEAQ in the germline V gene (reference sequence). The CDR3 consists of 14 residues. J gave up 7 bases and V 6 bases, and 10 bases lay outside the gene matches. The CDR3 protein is CASRLQGVVGGYTF. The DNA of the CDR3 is TGTGCCAGCAGACTACAGGGGGTCGTAGGTGGCTACACCTTC.

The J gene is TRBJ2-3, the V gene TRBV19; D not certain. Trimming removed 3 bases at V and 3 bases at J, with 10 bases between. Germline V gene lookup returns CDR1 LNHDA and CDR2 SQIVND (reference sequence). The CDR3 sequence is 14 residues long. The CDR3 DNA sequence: TGTGCCAGTAGTATGCGCGTCGGGACAGATACGCAGTATTTT. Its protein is CASSMRVGTDTQYF.

The CDR3 protein is CASSLGRQAGELFF. The CDR3 DNA follows: TGTGCCAGCAGCTTAGGAAGACAGGCCGGGGAGCTGTTTTTT. V is TRBV7-2 and J is TRBJ2-2, with a tentative D call TRBD1 (6 bases). Per germline, CDR1 SGHTA and CDR2 FQGNSA. Trimming cost V 1 base and J 6 bases, with 9 bases left between them. This CDR3 spans 14 amino acids.

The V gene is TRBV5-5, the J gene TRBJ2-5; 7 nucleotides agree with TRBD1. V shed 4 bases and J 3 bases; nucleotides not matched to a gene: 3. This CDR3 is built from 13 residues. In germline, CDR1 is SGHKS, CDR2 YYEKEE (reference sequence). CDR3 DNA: TGTGCCAGCAGCGCCCAGGGGGAAGAGACCCAGTACTTC. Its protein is CASSAQGEETQYF. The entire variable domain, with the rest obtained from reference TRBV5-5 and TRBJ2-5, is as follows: DAGVTQSPTHLIKTRGQQVTLRCSPISGHKSVSWYQQVLGQGPQFIFQYYEKEERGRGNFPDRFSARQFPNYSSELNVNALLLGDSALYLCASSAQGEETQYFGPGTRLLVL.

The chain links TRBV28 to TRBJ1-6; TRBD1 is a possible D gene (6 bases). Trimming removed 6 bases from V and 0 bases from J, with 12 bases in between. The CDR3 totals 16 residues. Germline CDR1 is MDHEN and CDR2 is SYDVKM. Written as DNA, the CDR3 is TGTGCCAGCAGGCGCCGGACAGCCTCCTATAATTCACCCCTCCACTTT. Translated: CASRRRTASYNSPLHF.

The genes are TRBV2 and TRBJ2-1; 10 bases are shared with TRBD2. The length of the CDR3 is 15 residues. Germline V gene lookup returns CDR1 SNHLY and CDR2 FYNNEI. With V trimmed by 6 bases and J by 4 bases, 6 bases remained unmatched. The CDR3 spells CASRETSGEYNEQFF. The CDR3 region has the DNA TGTGCCAGCAGAGAAACTAGCGGGGAGTACAATGAGCAGTTCTTC.

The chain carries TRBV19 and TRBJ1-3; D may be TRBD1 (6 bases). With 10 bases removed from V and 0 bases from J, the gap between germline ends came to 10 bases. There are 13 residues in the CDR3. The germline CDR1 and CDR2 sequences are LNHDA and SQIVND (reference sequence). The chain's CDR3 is CATKQGSGNTIYF. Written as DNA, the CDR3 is TGTGCCACCAAACAGGGCTCTGGAAACACCATATATTTT.

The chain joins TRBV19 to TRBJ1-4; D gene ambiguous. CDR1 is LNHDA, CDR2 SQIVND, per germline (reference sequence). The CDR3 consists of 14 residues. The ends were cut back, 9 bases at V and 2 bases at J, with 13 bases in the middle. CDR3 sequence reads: CASGWSGTNEKLFF. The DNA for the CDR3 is TGTGCCAGCGGATGGAGTGGGACTAATGAAAAACTGTTTTTT.

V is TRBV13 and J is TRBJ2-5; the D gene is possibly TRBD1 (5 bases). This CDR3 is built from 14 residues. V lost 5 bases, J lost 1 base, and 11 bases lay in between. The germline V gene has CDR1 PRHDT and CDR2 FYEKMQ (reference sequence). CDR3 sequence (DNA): TGTGCCAGCAGCGACAGAAGAGCCCAAGAGACCCAGTACTTC. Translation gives CASSDRRAQETQYF.

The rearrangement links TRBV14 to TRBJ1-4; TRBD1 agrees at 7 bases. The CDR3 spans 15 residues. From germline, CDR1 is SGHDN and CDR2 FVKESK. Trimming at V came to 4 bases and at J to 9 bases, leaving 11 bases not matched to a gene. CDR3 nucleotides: TGTGCCAGCAGCCTACTACAGGGGAATCGTAAAAAACTGTTTTTT. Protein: CASSLLQGNRKKLFF.